This is a list of T cell receptor beta chains from one sample in a study of T cell repertoires in cytomegalovirus infection. MiXCR, run by TCRdb on the reads, gives a single entry per CDR3 protein. The data contain approximately 630,000 distinct CDR3 sequences, more than 20% of them singletons. Sequencing used CD8+ T cells from PBMCs. The origin of the receptors is a human donor in good health (CMV status not recorded). Some clones in this sample may be carry-over from other donors' samples. CDR3s include the opening cysteine and the closing phenylalanine or tryptophan. The D gene is left open where the match is weak. Some rows mark clone size as missing; the rest say once, few, many or name a class of expanded clone.

clone size: many; J gene: TRBJ2-3; D gene: TRBD2; V gene: TRBV29-1; CDR3 protein: CSVGRTSGGRRGTDTQYF; CDR3 DNA: TGCAGCGTTGGGCGGACTAGCGGGGGACGAAGGGGCACAGATACGCAGTATTTT
clone size: NA; J gene: TRBJ1-2; D gene: TRBD1; V gene: TRBV29-1; CDR3 protein: CSAYGVTGTMGYGYTF; CDR3 DNA: TGCAGCGCTTACGGTGTGACAGGGACTATGGGGTATGGCTACACCTTC
clone size: many; J gene: TRBJ2-1; D gene: NA; V gene: TRBV7-2; CDR3 protein: CASSTRTRPPYNEQFF; CDR3 DNA: TGTGCCAGCAGCACCCGGACAAGGCCGCCCTACAATGAGCAGTTCTTC
clone size: NA; J gene: TRBJ1-6; D gene: TRBD1; V gene: TRBV10-3; CDR3 protein: CAISESNQGASSPLHF; CDR3 DNA: TGTGCCATCAGTGAGTCGAACCAGGGGGCTAGTTCACCCCTCCACTTT
clone size: NA; J gene: TRBJ2-2; D gene: NA; V gene: TRBV6-2/TRBV6-3; CDR3 protein: CASSYEVSLTGGELFF; CDR3 DNA: TGTGCCAGCAGTTACGAGGTCTCCCTGACGGGCGGGGAGCTGTTTTTT
clone size: NA; J gene: TRBJ1-1; D gene: NA; V gene: TRBV27; CDR3 protein: CASTPVGSDTEAFF; CDR3 DNA: TGTGCCAGCACCCCAGTGGGTTCCGACACTGAAGCTTTCTTT
clone size: many; J gene: TRBJ2-3; D gene: TRBD2; V gene: TRBV7-2; CDR3 protein: CASSLEAGGTDTQYF; CDR3 DNA: TGTGCCAGCAGCTTAGAAGCGGGGGGCACAGATACGCAGTATTTT
clone size: many; J gene: TRBJ2-5; D gene: TRBD2; V gene: TRBV14; CDR3 protein: CASSLRLAASLETQYF; CDR3 DNA: TGTGCCAGCAGCCTGAGACTAGCGGCTTCCTTGGAGACCCAGTACTTC
clone size: NA; J gene: TRBJ2-7; D gene: TRBD1; V gene: TRBV15; CDR3 protein: CATSAGTGSYEQYF; CDR3 DNA: TGTGCCACCAGCGCCGGGACAGGTTCCTACGAGCAGTACTTC
clone size: NA; J gene: TRBJ1-1; D gene: NA; V gene: TRBV6-2/TRBV6-3; CDR3 protein: CASSYERAYSTEAFF; CDR3 DNA: TGTGCCAGCAGTTACGAGCGGGCCTACAGCACTGAAGCTTTCTTT
clone size: many; J gene: TRBJ1-3; D gene: NA; V gene: TRBV12-3/TRBV12-4; CDR3 protein: CASSLGGRNSGNTIYF; CDR3 DNA: TGTGCCAGCAGTTTAGGGGGACGGAACTCTGGAAACACCATATATTTT
clone size: few; J gene: TRBJ1-1; D gene: TRBD1; V gene: TRBV20-1; CDR3 protein: CSASPGTGQMYEAFF; CDR3 DNA: TGCAGTGCCTCACCCGGGACAGGGCAGATGTATGAAGCTTTCTTT
clone size: NA; J gene: TRBJ1-1; D gene: NA; V gene: TRBV6-2/TRBV6-3; CDR3 protein: CASSYSRDEGGTEAFF; CDR3 DNA: TGTGCCAGCAGTTACTCGAGGGACGAGGGAGGCACTGAAGCTTTCTTT
clone size: many; J gene: TRBJ2-1; D gene: NA; V gene: TRBV7-6; CDR3 protein: CASSLSIGGYNEQFF; CDR3 DNA: TGTGCCAGCAGCTTATCGATCGGGGGCTACAATGAGCAGTTCTTC
clone size: NA; J gene: TRBJ1-5; D gene: NA; V gene: TRBV5-6; CDR3 protein: CASSSTPDGQPQHF; CDR3 DNA: TGTGCCAGCAGCTCGACGCCGGACGGACAGCCCCAGCATTTT
clone size: few; J gene: TRBJ2-3; D gene: TRBD2; V gene: TRBV20-1; CDR3 protein: CSARPQWGTKQYF; CDR3 DNA: TGCAGTGCTAGACCCCAATGGGGGACTAAACAGTATTTT
clone size: many; J gene: TRBJ2-7; D gene: TRBD2; V gene: TRBV7-6; CDR3 protein: CASSPFAGVPSYEQYF; CDR3 DNA: TGTGCCAGCAGCCCGTTCGCGGGGGTACCTTCCTACGAGCAGTACTTC
clone size: many; J gene: TRBJ2-5; D gene: TRBD2; V gene: TRBV6-5; CDR3 protein: CASSYSTPGLAGAETQYF; CDR3 DNA: TGTGCCAGCAGTTACTCTACACCCGGACTAGCGGGCGCAGAGACCCAGTACTTC